This is a list of T cell receptor beta chains from one sample in a study of cytomegalovirus exposure and HLA in healthy donors. Clones were read by immunoSEQ multiplex PCR, and TCRdb kept only the in-frame ones, dropping some. The sample shows some 150,000 clones, around 80% of them seen only once. The source material was PBMCs. These receptors all come from a young man in good health and CMV-seropositive. The CDR3 runs from the conserved cysteine through the conserved F or W. A D gene is named only where the DNA matches it firmly. Clone size appears in some rows only: once, few, many, or a class for an expanded clone.

D	V	size	J	DNA	CDR3
.	TRBV5-1	.	TRBJ2-5	TGCGCCAGCAGCTTGGGCGCCAAACCAGGGGAGACCCAGTACTTC	CASSLGAKPGETQYF
TRBD1	TRBV5-1	.	TRBJ2-7	TGCGCCAGCAGCCCGGACAGGAGCTCCTACGAGCAGTACTTC	CASSPDRSSYEQYF
TRBD1	TRBV4-1	.	TRBJ1-2	TGCGCCAGCAGCCCTGGGACAGGCGGTGTCTATGGCTACACCTTC	CASSPGTGGVYGYTF
.	TRBV25-1	.	TRBJ2-7	TGTGCCAGCAGTGGGGACCGGGACAAGTCCTACGAGCAGTACTTC	CASSGDRDKSYEQYF
.	TRBV28	few	TRBJ2-5	TGTGCCAGCAGTTTACCCCGGGGGGCGCGAAGGGAGACCCAGTACTTC	CASSLPRGARRETQYF
.	TRBV5-5	.	TRBJ2-5	TGTGCCAGCAGCTTGGGGGTGAACGGGAGAGGCGAGACCCAGTACTTC	CASSLGVNGRGETQYF
.	TRBV2	.	TRBJ1-3	TGTGCCAGCAGTGAAGATCTTAGTGGAAACACCATATATTTT	CASSEDLSGNTIYF
.	TRBV6-5	.	TRBJ1-5	TGTGCCAGCAGGGACTGGGGGGATAGCAATCAGCCCCAGCATTTT	CASRDWGDSNQPQHF
.	TRBV7-8	once	TRBJ2-2	TGTGCCAGCAGCCTCGGACAGACCAACACCGGGGAGCTGTTTTTT	CASSLGQTNTGELFF
.	TRBV2	once	TRBJ1-2	TGTGCCAGCAGTGGAGCAGGACTTAACTATGGCTACACCTTC	CASSGAGLNYGYTF
TRBD1	TRBV4-1	.	TRBJ1-5	TGCGCCAGCAGCCTCGGACAGGGCAATCAGCCCCAGCATTTT	CASSLGQGNQPQHF
TRBD2	TRBV4-1	.	TRBJ2-1	TGCGCCAGCAGCCAGACTAGCTTGGAGCAGTTCTTC	CASSQTSLEQFF
TRBD1	TRBV30	once	TRBJ2-2	TGTGCCTGGAGAGGGACAGGAAACACCGGGGAGCTGTTTTTT	CAWRGTGNTGELFF
.	TRBV5-5	few	TRBJ2-1	TGTGCCAGCAGCTTGCACACTAGCTTCAATGAGCAGTTCTTC	CASSLHTSFNEQFF
TRBD1	TRBV6-1	.	TRBJ2-5	TGTGCCAGCAGTGAATCTACGGGACAGCTTTGGATTCGGTACTTC	CASSESTGQLWIRYF
.	TRBV6-5	once	TRBJ1-1	TGTGCCACGGGGCGGGGGCGCGCTGAAGCTTTCTTT	CATGRGRAEAFF
.	TRBV28	.	TRBJ1-1	TGTGCCAGCAGGGCGGTTACTGAAGCTTTCTTT	CASRAVTEAFF
TRBD1	TRBV7-6	few	TRBJ1-1	TGTGCCAGCAGCTTCGGACAGGGAGGGACTGAAGCTTTCTTT	CASSFGQGGTEAFF
.	TRBV29-1	.	TRBJ2-7	TGCAGCGTTGTACCAGGGACCTACGAGCAGTACTTC	CSVVPGTYEQYF
.	TRBV5-4	few	TRBJ1-1	TGTGCCAGCAGCTTGGAAATCAGCAGCAGGAAGGCTGAAGCTTTCTTT	CASSLEISSRKAEAFF
TRBD2	TRBV6-6	.	TRBJ2-7	TGTGCCAGCAGGTTGACGGGAGGGACCCACGAGCAGTACTTC	CASRLTGGTHEQYF
TRBD1	TRBV2	.	TRBJ2-7	TGTGCCAGCAGTGTGGCGGGACAGGGTATCGGCGAGCAGTACTTC	CASSVAGQGIGEQYF